The 5 T cell receptor beta chains listed next were all sequenced from one sample in a study of synovial regulatory T cells in juvenile arthritis. Libraries were prepared by immunoSEQ multiplex PCR; TCRdb keeps only in-frame clonotypes and omits some of them. The table lists approximately 10,000 clones. The sample was Treg cells from blood. Subset specified: remaining (HLA-DR-negative) circulating blood Treg cells. These TCRs come from a donor younger than 30 with juvenile idiopathic arthritis.

Frequency places this clone as medium-sized. The rearrangement joins TRBV6-6 to TRBJ2-7. Germline CDR1 reads MNHNY; CDR2 reads SVGAGI (reference sequence). The CDR3 has 14 amino acids. No DNA is given. The CDR3 reads CASSTGRDLYEQYF.

The rearrangement uses TRBV6-5 and TRBJ1-4; without DNA, the TCRdb call of TRBD1 cannot be checked. CDR1 and CDR2 from the germline V gene are MNHEY and SVGAGI. There are 15 residues in the CDR3. No coding sequence is recorded. This chain's CDR3 is CASSPTAATNEKLFF.

In terms of frequency, this clone is medium-sized. The rearrangement uses TRBV18 and TRBJ2-2; TCRdb returns TRBD1, unconfirmable since there is no DNA. The germline gives CDR1 KGHSH, CDR2 LQKENI. The CDR3 consists of 15 residues. Only the protein is on record. The CDR3 loop reads CASSPQQGAAGELFF.

This rearrangement joins TRBV5-1 to TRBJ2-3; TCRdb lists TRBD2, though no DNA is available to test this call. The V gene's germline CDR1 is SGHRS and CDR2 YFSETQ. The CDR3 sequence is 15 residues long. The DNA is not on file. The CDR3: CASSLEGTSTNTQYF.

The V and J genes are TRBV10-1 and TRBJ2-1; lacking DNA, the TRBD1 call made by TCRdb goes unchecked. This CDR3 spans 16 amino acids. The protein alone is recorded here. CDR1 and CDR2 (germline): WNHNN, SYGVQD (reference sequence). The CDR3 here is CASSEGAGILYNEQFF.